A selection of T cell receptor beta chains follows, all from one sample in a study of blood T cell repertoires in COVID-19. Sequencing was performed with immunoSEQ multiplex PCR; in TCRdb, only in-frame clones are kept and a portion is missing. The sample comprises 120,000 or so clones, approximately 90% of which are singletons, and around 4% rests with the top ten. The material sequenced was peripheral blood. These receptors all come from a man aged 35 to 55 with acute or convalescent COVID-19. Both conserved end residues are part of each CDR3. The D gene is left open where the match is weak. Where a row states a size, it is once, few, many or the class of an expanded clone; other rows omit it.

d_gene	abundance	j_gene	v_gene	CDR3aa	CDR3nt
NA	NA	TRBJ2-1	TRBV11-2	CASSLAGSYNEQFF	TGTGCCAGCAGCTTAGCCGGGTCTTACAATGAGCAGTTCTTC
TRBD1	NA	TRBJ1-1	TRBV2	CASRPPGQARKGEAFF	TGTGCCAGCAGGCCCCCGGGACAGGCTAGAAAAGGTGAAGCTTTCTTT
NA	NA	TRBJ2-7	TRBV11-2	CASSLGQGKDEQYF	TGTGCCAGCAGCTTAGGGCAGGGGAAGGACGAGCAGTACTTC
NA	NA	TRBJ1-5	TRBV19	CASKVGGPYSNQPQHF	TGTGCCAGTAAGGTCGGCGGGCCCTATAGCAATCAGCCCCAGCATTTT
TRBD1	NA	TRBJ1-4	TRBV27	CASSLSSGGQVQEKLFF	TGTGCCAGCAGTTTATCTAGCGGGGGACAGGTCCAAGAAAAACTGTTTTTT
NA	once	TRBJ2-7	TRBV5-5	CASSAGGARYEQYF	TGTGCCAGCAGCGCCGGAGGAGCACGCTACGAGCAGTACTTC
TRBD1	NA	TRBJ1-2	TRBV4-3	CASSQDLAGGFGYTF	TGCGCCAGCAGCCAAGATCTAGCAGGGGGCTTTGGCTACACCTTC
TRBD1	NA	TRBJ1-5	TRBV19	CASRTGTGGRNQPQHF	TGTGCCAGCAGAACCGGGACAGGGGGTCGGAATCAGCCCCAGCATTTT
TRBD1	NA	TRBJ2-1	TRBV4-1	CASSQVQGVEQFF	TGCGCCAGCAGCCAAGTACAGGGGGTTGAGCAGTTCTTC
NA	NA	TRBJ1-6	TRBV6-4	CASSDSSYNSPLHF	TGTGCCAGCAGTGACTCCAGCTATAATTCACCCCTCCACTTT